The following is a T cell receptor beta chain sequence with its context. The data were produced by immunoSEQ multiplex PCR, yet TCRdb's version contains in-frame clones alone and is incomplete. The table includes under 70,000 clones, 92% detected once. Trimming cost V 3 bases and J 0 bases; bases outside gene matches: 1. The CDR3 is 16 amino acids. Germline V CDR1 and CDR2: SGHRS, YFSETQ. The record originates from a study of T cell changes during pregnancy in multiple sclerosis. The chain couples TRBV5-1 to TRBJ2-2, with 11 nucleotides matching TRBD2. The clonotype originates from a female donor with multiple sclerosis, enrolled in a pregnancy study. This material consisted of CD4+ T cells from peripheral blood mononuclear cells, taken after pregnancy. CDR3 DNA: TGCGCCAGCAGCTCGGGACTAGCGGCGAACACCGGGGAGCTGTTTTTT. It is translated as CASSSGLAANTGELFF.